These T cell receptor beta chains were read from a single sample in a study of type 1 and type 2 diabetes patients. Each CDR3 protein is one row after TCRdb ran MiXCR on the multiplex PCR reads. The sample records about 270,000 distinct CDR3 sequences, 45% to 60% being singletons. The sequenced sample was peripheral blood mononuclear cells (PBMCs). These receptors were obtained from a man in his late teens or twenties with type 2 diabetes. The CDR3 runs from the conserved cysteine through the conserved F or W. The D gene is left open where the match is weak. Where a row states a size, it is once, few, many or the class of an expanded clone; other rows omit it.

TRBJ1-5 | . | . | TRBV19 | TGTGCCAGTAGTTTGTCCGGGCAGTACAATCAGCCCCAGCATTTT | CASSLSGQYNQPQHF
TRBJ1-4 | . | many | TRBV25-1 | TGTGCCAGCAGCGAGGAGGATTCGAGGGAAAAACTGTTTTTT | CASSEEDSREKLFF
TRBJ2-7 | . | . | TRBV4-2 | TGTGCCAGCAGCGAGGGGGACGAGCAGTACTTC | CASSEGDEQYF
TRBJ1-4 | TRBD1 | few | TRBV7-3 | TGTGCCAGCAGCCTCGCCGGGACAGCTAATGAAAAACTGTTTTTT | CASSLAGTANEKLFF
TRBJ2-7 | . | . | TRBV6-6 | TGTGCCAGCATCCCCCCCCCCACACTTCACGTAACTGGACAGCTCTACGAGCAGTACTTC | CASIPPPTLHVTGQLYEQYF
TRBJ1-2 | . | few | TRBV15 | TGTGCCACCAGCAGAGAGGGGGCGCGGAGCTATGGCTACACCTTC | CATSREGARSYGYTF
TRBJ2-7 | . | few | TRBV28 | TGTGCCAGCAGTGCTGACTACGAGCAGTACTTC | CASSADYEQYF
TRBJ2-7 | . | . | TRBV20-1 | TGCAGTGCTCGGGACAACAAGGACGAGCAGTACTTC | CSARDNKDEQYF
TRBJ2-6 | TRBD1 | few | TRBV19 | TGTGCCAGTAGCGTCAGGGGGCATGTTCCTGGGGCCAACGTCCTGACTTTC | CASSVRGHVPGANVLTF
TRBJ2-1 | TRBD2 | few | TRBV7-8 | TGTGCCAGCAGCTTAAGCGGGGATCACTACAATGAGCAGTTCTTC | CASSLSGDHYNEQFF
TRBJ2-7 | . | . | TRBV4-1 | TGCGCCAGCAGCCAAGTAGGACACTCTAACTACGAGCAGTACTTC | CASSQVGHSNYEQYF
TRBJ1-1 | TRBD1 | . | TRBV4-1 | TGCGCCAGCAGCCAACCGGGACAGGGGGCCTCTGCTTTCTTT | CASSQPGQGASAFF
TRBJ1-2 | TRBD1 | . | TRBV5-6 | TGTGCCAGCAGCTTGATTGTCGGGACAGCCTCGTATGGCTACACCTTC | CASSLIVGTASYGYTF
TRBJ2-2 | . | . | TRBV27 | TGTGCCAGCAGCGTGGCTTATAACACCGGGGAGCTGTTTTTT | CASSVAYNTGELFF
TRBJ2-7 | . | . | TRBV20-1 | TGCAGTGCTAGATCCCTCGGCAGGGGCTACGAGCAGTACTTC | CSARSLGRGYEQYF
TRBJ1-1 | . | few | TRBV7-3 | TGTGCCAGCAGCTTAACGTCGGGGTTGGGGTATGAGAACACTGAAGCTTTCTTT | CASSLTSGLGYENTEAFF
TRBJ2-1 | . | few | TRBV19 | TGTGCCAGTAGTATAGAGGAGCGAGACTACAATGAGCAGTTCTTC | CASSIEERDYNEQFF
TRBJ1-2 | . | . | TRBV30 | TGTGCCTGTTTAGGGGGCTACACCTTC | CACLGGYTF
TRBJ1-1 | . | . | TRBV28 | TGTGCCAGCAGCCTATACACTGAAGCTTTCTTT | CASSLYTEAFF
TRBJ2-7 | TRBD1 | . | TRBV20-1 | TGCAGTCTAAGTCGTGGACAGGCAAAACACGAGCAGTACTTC | CSLSRGQAKHEQYF
TRBJ2-1 | . | . | TRBV20-1 | TGCAGTGCTAGAAGGCGGGGATCGAGGAGTGCCTACAATGAGCAGTTCTTC | CSARRRGSRSAYNEQFF
TRBJ2-1 | . | . | TRBV7-6 | TGTGCCAGCAGCTTTGGGGGCTCCTACAATGAGCAGTTCTTC | CASSFGGSYNEQFF
TRBJ2-5 | . | many | TRBV7-2 | TGTGCCAGCAGCCCCCGAGAGACCCAGTACTTC | CASSPRETQYF
TRBJ1-4 | . | . | TRBV28 | TGTGCCAGCAGGACAGGCACTAATGAAAAACTGTTTTTT | CASRTGTNEKLFF
TRBJ1-1 | . | . | TRBV9 | TGTGCCAGCAGCATACTCGGGGGGGAAGCTTTCTTT | CASSILGGEAFF
TRBJ2-1 | . | . | TRBV2 | TGTGCCAGCCAGCGGGCCTTTAACAATGAGCAGTTCTTC | CASQRAFNNEQFF
TRBJ2-7 | TRBD1 | few | TRBV6-1 | TGTGCCAGCAGTACTGACAGGGCCTACGAGCAGTACTTC | CASSTDRAYEQYF
TRBJ2-1 | . | . | TRBV2 | TGTGCCAGCAGTGAAATCGATGAGCAGTTCTTC | CASSEIDEQFF
TRBJ1-2 | TRBD1 | . | TRBV9 | TGTGCCAGCAGCGGGAGACAGGGGGCAAGGGGCTACACCTTC | CASSGRQGARGYTF